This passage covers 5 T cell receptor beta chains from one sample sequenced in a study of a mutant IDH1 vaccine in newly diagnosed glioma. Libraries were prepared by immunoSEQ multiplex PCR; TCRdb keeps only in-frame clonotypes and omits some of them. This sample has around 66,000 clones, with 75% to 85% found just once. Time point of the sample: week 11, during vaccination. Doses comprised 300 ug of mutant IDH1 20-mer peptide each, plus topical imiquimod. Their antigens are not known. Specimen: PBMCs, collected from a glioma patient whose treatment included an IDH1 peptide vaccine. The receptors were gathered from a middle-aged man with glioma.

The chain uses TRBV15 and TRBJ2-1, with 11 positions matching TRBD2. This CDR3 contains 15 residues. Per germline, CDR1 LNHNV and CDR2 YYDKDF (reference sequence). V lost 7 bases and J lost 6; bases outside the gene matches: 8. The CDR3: CATTAGTSGVNEQFF. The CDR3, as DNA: TGTGCCACCACCGCCGGGACTAGCGGCGTCAATGAGCAGTTCTTC.

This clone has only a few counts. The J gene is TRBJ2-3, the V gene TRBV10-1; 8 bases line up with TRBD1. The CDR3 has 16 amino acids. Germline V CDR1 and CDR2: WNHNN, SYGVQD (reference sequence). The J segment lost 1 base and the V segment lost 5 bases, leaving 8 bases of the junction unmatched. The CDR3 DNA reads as TGCGCCAGCAGTAAACCAGACAGGGGACGCACAGATACGCAGTATTTT. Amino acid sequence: CASSKPDRGRTDTQYF.

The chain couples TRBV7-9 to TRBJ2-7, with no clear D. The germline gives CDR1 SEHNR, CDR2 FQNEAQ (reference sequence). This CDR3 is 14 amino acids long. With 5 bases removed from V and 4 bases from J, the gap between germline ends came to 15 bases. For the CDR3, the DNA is TGTGCCAGCAGCACCGATCTAGAACCGTACGAGCAGTACTTC. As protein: CASSTDLEPYEQYF.

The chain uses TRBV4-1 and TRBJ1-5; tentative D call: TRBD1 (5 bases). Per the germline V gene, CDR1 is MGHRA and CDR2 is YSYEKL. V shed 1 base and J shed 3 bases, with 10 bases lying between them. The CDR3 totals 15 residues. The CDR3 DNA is TGCGCCAGCAGCCAAGGTGAGGACAACAATCAGCCCCAGCATTTT. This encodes CASSQGEDNNQPQHF.

This CDR3 is CASRDPGTEEGYTF. DNA of the CDR3: TGTGCCAGCAGGGACCCGGGGACAGAAGAGGGCTACACCTTC. The chain couples TRBV6-5 to TRBJ1-2; TRBD1 matches 7 bases. This CDR3 is 14 amino acids long. CDR1 is MNHEY and CDR2 is SVGAGI in the germline V gene. The junction had 12 bases not matched to a gene; V was cut back by 6 bases and J by 8 bases.